The T cell receptor (beta chain) described here comes from a study of blood T cell repertoires in COVID-19. The overall study: The samples span acute and convalescent COVID-19 from the United States, Italy and Spain.

In its sample, this clone was seen a few times. The CDR3 length is 16 residues. V dropped 1 base and J dropped 4 bases, with 14 bases sitting between them. Germline CDR1 LGHNA, CDR2 YNFKEQ. Within 2 weeks of study entry, exposed participants had contacted a PCR-confirmed or clinician-diagnosed COVID-19 case. In the study's own analysis: How many nucleated cells were present was estimated from reference gene primer amplification. TCRdb keeps only in-frame clones here, not all; method: immunoSEQ multiplex PCR. V and J calls and clone size are those listed in that table; D and trimming were worked out from the DNA. The top ten clones hold 1.5% to 2% of a sample with about 320,000 clones, 85% of them seen once.

This receptor was obtained from a woman aged 30 to 39 who had been exposed to COVID-19. Sequencing was performed on PBMCs or T cells enriched from blood (not recorded which). The chain recombines TRBV4-2 with TRBJ1-3; the D is unclear. The CDR3 DNA reads as TGTGCCAGCAGCCAAGCACCCGTCGCAGGAGGAAACACCATATATTTT. Translated: CASSQAPVAGGNTIYF.